The 10 T cell receptor beta chains reported below all come from one sample, sequenced in a study of blood T cell repertoires in COVID-19 (dated by TCRdb to the early 2020s). Library prep was done by the immunoSEQ multiplex PCR assay. TCRdb took this table from immuneACCESS and kept in-frame rearrangements with V and J called. Such tables lack part of the clones; where checked against another copy, unresolved V genes explain under half of the gap, and the rest is unexplained. The sample records roughly 97,000 clones, around 90% of which are singletons. The ten most abundant clones make up around 5.8% of the sample. Sequencing used peripheral blood. Receptor source: a human donor in a cohort sampled during active COVID-19.

The chain couples TRBV4-2 to TRBJ1-6; D is perhaps TRBD1 (5 bases). The ends were cut back, 1 base at V and 5 bases at J, with 9 bases in the middle. The CDR3 has 15 residues. CDR1 and CDR2 from the germline V gene are LGHNA and YNFKEQ. Written as DNA, the CDR3 is TGTGCCAGCAGCCAAGTGACGGGGGATAATTCACCCCTCCACTTT. Encoded protein: CASSQVTGDNSPLHF.

The chain links TRBV6-4 to TRBJ2-2; D call uncertain. V was trimmed by 4 bases and J by 5 bases, leaving 11 bases between them. Per germline, CDR1 MRHNA and CDR2 SNTAGT. The CDR3 runs 14 residues. The CDR3 region has the DNA TGTGCCAGCAGTGTAGATATTCTGACCGGGGAGCTGTTTTTT. Its protein is CASSVDILTGELFF.

This chain uses TRBV9 with TRBJ2-2; 13 bases align to TRBD2. In germline, CDR1 is SGDLS, CDR2 YYNGEE. The CDR3 runs 17 residues. J gave up 6 bases and V 4 bases, and 9 bases lay outside the gene matches. In nucleotides, the CDR3 is TGTGCCAGCAGCCCACGAGGACTAGCGGGAGAGTCCGGGGAGCTGTTTTTT. Translating gives CASSPRGLAGESGELFF.

J is TRBJ1-4 and V is TRBV18; D is unresolved. CDR1 KGHSH and CDR2 LQKENI come from the germline V gene. The CDR3 totals 16 residues. V lost 2 bases and J lost 0, with 10 bases in between. CDR3 nucleotides: TGTGCCAGCTCACCAACAGACGCTTCAACTAATGAAAAACTGTTTTTT. This codes for CASSPTDASTNEKLFF.

The V gene is TRBV6-2 or TRBV6-3, the J gene TRBJ1-4; D is undetermined. Trimming removed 5 bases from V and 13 bases from J, with 11 bases in between. The CDR3 is 11 amino acids. Looked up from germline, CDR1 is MNHEY and CDR2 is SVGEGT. CDR3 amino acids: CASSTPPRLFF. The CDR3 region has the DNA TGTGCCAGCAGTACCCCCCCGCGACTGTTTTTT.

The chain uses TRBV7-8 and TRBJ2-2; TRBD1 matches 7 bases. V gave up 2 bases and J gave up 1 base; unmatched junction bases: 4. The CDR3 runs to 16 residues. Germline CDR1 reads SGHVS; CDR2 reads FQNEAQ. The CDR3 nucleotides are TGTGCCAGCAGCTTAATATGGGACAGGAACACCGGGGAGCTGTTTTTT. It translates to CASSLIWDRNTGELFF.

This clone occurred a few times. The CDR3 region has the DNA TGTGCCAGTAGATGGCAGGGGGCCAGGAACACTGAAGCTTTCTTT. Amino acid sequence: CASRWQGARNTEAFF. The rearrangement uses TRBV19 and TRBJ1-1; the match to TRBD1 covers 8 bases. Unmatched junction bases numbered 7, after V lost 6 bases and J lost 1 base. Germline values: CDR1 LNHDA, CDR2 SQIVND (reference sequence). The CDR3 runs 15 residues.

This clone is a singleton in its sample. The chain employs TRBV19 and TRBJ2-1; 10 bases are a match to TRBD2. Trimming took 5 bases from V and 4 from J; bases not matched to a gene: 8. CDR1 and CDR2 from the germline V gene are LNHDA and SQIVND (reference sequence). The CDR3 has 16 amino acids. This chain's CDR3 is CASSVLTSGVYNEQFF. CDR3 bases: TGTGCCAGTAGTGTCCTAACTAGCGGGGTATACAATGAGCAGTTCTTC.

The chain has TRBV9 and TRBJ2-1; TRBD1 agrees at 8 bases. This CDR3 is 15 amino acids long. V dropped 4 bases and J dropped 5; count of bases not matched to a gene: 8. Looked up from germline, CDR1 is SGDLS and CDR2 is YYNGEE. This CDR3 reads CASSYGQGSNNEQFF. The CDR3 DNA is TGTGCCAGCAGCTATGGACAGGGTTCAAACAATGAGCAGTTCTTC.

This rearrangement joins TRBV30 to TRBJ1-6; TRBD1 is a possible D gene (6 bases). Germline CDR1 reads GTSNPN; CDR2 reads SVGIG (reference sequence). Trimming left V 5 bases short and J 8 bases short, with 13 bases between. The CDR3 extends over 13 amino acids. CDR3 amino acids: CAWGDIGDSPLHF. In DNA, the CDR3 is TGTGCCTGGGGGGACATAGGGGATTCACCCCTCCACTTT.